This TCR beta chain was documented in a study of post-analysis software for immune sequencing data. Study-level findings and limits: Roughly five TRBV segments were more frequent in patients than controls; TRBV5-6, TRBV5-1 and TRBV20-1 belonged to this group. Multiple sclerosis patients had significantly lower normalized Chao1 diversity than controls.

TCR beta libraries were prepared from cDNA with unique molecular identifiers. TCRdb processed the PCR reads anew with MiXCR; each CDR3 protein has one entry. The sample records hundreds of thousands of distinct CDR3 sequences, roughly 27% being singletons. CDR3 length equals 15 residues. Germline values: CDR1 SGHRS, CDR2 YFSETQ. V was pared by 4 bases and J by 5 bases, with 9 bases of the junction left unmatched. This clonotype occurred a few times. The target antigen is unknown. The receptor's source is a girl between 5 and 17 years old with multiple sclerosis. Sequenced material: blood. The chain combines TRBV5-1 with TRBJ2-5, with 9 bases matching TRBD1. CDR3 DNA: TGCGCCAGCAGCGTACCGACAGGGGGTCGGGAGACCCAGTACTTC. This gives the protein CASSVPTGGRETQYF.